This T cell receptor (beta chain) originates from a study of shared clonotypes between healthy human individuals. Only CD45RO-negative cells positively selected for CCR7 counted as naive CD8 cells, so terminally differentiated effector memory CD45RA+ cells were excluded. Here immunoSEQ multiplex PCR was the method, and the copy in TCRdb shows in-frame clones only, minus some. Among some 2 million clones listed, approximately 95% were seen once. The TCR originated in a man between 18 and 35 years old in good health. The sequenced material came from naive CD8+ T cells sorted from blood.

The DNA of the CDR3 is TGTGCCAGCAGTCCATATTCCGGGACAAACTATGGCTACACCTTC. It is translated as CASSPYSGTNYGYTF. The chain is built from TRBV27 and TRBJ1-2, with D maybe TRBD1 (6 bases). The CDR3 contains 15 residues. Germline lookup yields CDR1 MNHEY and CDR2 SMNVEV (reference sequence). The ends were cut back, 5 bases at V and 2 bases at J, with 15 bases in the middle.